These 29 T cell receptor beta chains were sequenced from one sample in a study of shared clonotypes between healthy human individuals (dated by TCRdb to the early 2020s). Library preparation used the immunoSEQ multiplex PCR assay. What TCRdb holds here is the immuneACCESS table cut down to in-frame rearrangements. Part of the clones is not present; checked against another copy, under half of the missing clones reflect an unresolved V gene, and the others are unexplained. For this sample there are about 1.5 million clones; around 98% appear just once. Together, the top ten hold approximately 0.45% of the sample. The sample consisted of naive CD4+ T cells sorted from blood. The sample's cell subset or site label is to be understood as: CD45RA+ positively selected. The receptor set was obtained from a man aged 25-45 years in good health.

V gene TRBV5-1 combines with J gene TRBJ2-6; no definite D call. There are 14 residues in the CDR3. Trimming left V 4 bases short and J 0 bases short, with 5 bases between. Germline V CDR1 and CDR2: SGHRS, YFSETQ. The CDR3 region is CASSPYSGANVLTF. The CDR3 region has the DNA TGCGCCAGCAGCCCCTACTCTGGGGCCAACGTCCTGACTTTC. Supplemented by reference TRBV5-1 and TRBJ2-6, the full variable domain reads KAGVTQTPRYLIKTRGQQVTLSCSPISGHRSVSWYQQTPGQGLQFLFEYFSETQRNKGNFPGRFSGRQFSNSRSEMNVSTLELGDSALYLCASSPYSGANVLTFGAGSRLTVL.

This clone was picked up one time. This chain joins TRBV30 and TRBJ2-2; tentatively, D is TRBD1 (5 bases). The CDR3 length is 17 residues. The germline V and J ends were trimmed by 5 bases and 5 bases, with 24 bases remaining between them. Germline CDR1 and CDR2: GTSNPN and SVGIG (reference sequence). The CDR3 protein is CAWSKRQSMFFTGELFF. CDR3 DNA: TGTGCCTGGTCCAAGCGACAGAGTATGTTTTTTACCGGGGAGCTGTTTTTT.

The V gene is TRBV12-5, the J gene TRBJ2-1, with 8 bases that match TRBD2. Germline lookup yields CDR1 LGHNT and CDR2 FRNRAP. The CDR3 has 14 amino acids. Trimming removed 6 bases from V and 6 bases from J; junction bases left unmatched: 7. The CDR3 loop reads CASGSGTSGNEQFF. CDR3 DNA: TGTGCTAGTGGCTCCGGGACTAGTGGCAATGAGCAGTTCTTC.

The chain recombines TRBV19 with TRBJ2-2; 11 nucleotides line up with TRBD2. Germline CDR1 LNHDA, CDR2 SQIVND (reference sequence). V shed 4 bases, J shed 0 bases, and the junction held 4 bases outside the gene matches. The CDR3 has 17 residues. CDR3 sequence (DNA): TGTGCCAGTAGTAGTAATAGCGGGAGGGCGAACACCGGGGAGCTGTTTTTT. This sequence encodes CASSSNSGRANTGELFF.

This clone was detected only once. The chain's CDR3 is CASSLGPTGGEQFF. The CDR3 DNA reads TGTGCCAGCAGCTTGGGCCCAACAGGGGGAGAGCAGTTCTTC. J is TRBJ2-1 and V is TRBV5-4, with TRBD1 matching over 8 bases. Per germline, CDR1 SGHNT and CDR2 YYREEE (reference sequence). V lost 0 bases, J lost 10 bases, and 6 bases stayed unmatched. The CDR3 has 14 amino acids.

This sequence joins TRBV25-1 and TRBJ2-1; TRBD2 matches at 7 bases. CDR3 length equals 14 residues. Germline CDR1 MGHDK, CDR2 SYGVNS. The V gene end was trimmed by 8 bases and the J gene end by 2 bases; junction bases not matched to a gene: 6. The chain's CDR3 is CASAKAGTYNEQFF. The CDR3 DNA reads TGTGCCAGCGCCAAAGCGGGGACCTACAATGAGCAGTTCTTC.

The count of this clone is one. The chain links TRBV28 to TRBJ2-3, with 7 bases identical to TRBD2. This CDR3 has 12 residues. Germline trimming cut 3 bases from V and 9 bases from J; bases unmatched to any gene: 3. The germline V gene encodes CDR1 MDHEN and CDR2 SYDVKM. CDR3 coding DNA: TGTGCCAGCAGTTTGCGGGGGTACACGCAGTATTTT. Translated, it gives CASSLRGYTQYF.

J is TRBJ2-1 and V is TRBV5-6; a weak D match, TRBD2 (6 bases). This CDR3 spans 11 amino acids. Trimming removed 6 bases from V and 10 bases from J, with 11 bases in between. The V gene's germline CDR1 is SGHDT and CDR2 YYEEEE. The CDR3 reads CASMTDYEQFF. Written as DNA, the CDR3 is TGTGCCAGCATGACGGACTACGAGCAGTTCTTC.

V gene TRBV5-1 combines with J gene TRBJ2-2; D is tentatively TRBD1 or TRBD2 (5 bases each). The V gene lost 3 bases and the J gene lost 6 bases, with 24 bases spanning the gap. The CDR3 extends over 18 amino acids. The V gene's germline CDR1 is SGHRS and CDR2 YFSETQ. The CDR3 region is CASSSSLWGKGNAGELFF. CDR3 coding DNA: TGCGCCAGCAGCTCATCATTGTGGGGGAAGGGTAACGCCGGGGAGCTGTTTTTT.

The J gene is TRBJ2-7, the V gene TRBV18, with TRBD1 as a possible D gene (5 bases). The germline V gene has CDR1 KGHSH and CDR2 LQKENI. This CDR3 region has 13 residues. With 4 bases removed from V and 6 bases from J, the gap between germline ends came to 13 bases. This CDR3 is CASSRQGGSEQYF. CDR3 coding DNA: TGTGCCAGCTCACGGCAGGGTGGGTCCGAGCAGTACTTC.

This sequence joins TRBV2 and TRBJ2-7; D might be TRBD2 (6 bases). V shed 2 bases and J shed 2 bases, with 10 bases lying between them. Germline V lookup: CDR1 SNHLY, CDR2 FYNNEI. The CDR3 extends over 14 amino acids. CDR3 nucleotide sequence: TGTGCCAGCAGTGAACGGGGACTTGCCTACGAGCAGTACTTC. It yields the protein CASSERGLAYEQYF.

On this clone itself: One end of the junction varies from germline; a read error may be responsible. This chain joins TRBV4-1 and TRBJ1-5; 10 nucleotides line up with TRBD1. Germline V gene lookup returns CDR1 MGHRA and CDR2 YSYEKL. The CDR3 length is 14 residues. CDR3 nucleotide sequence: TGCGCCAGCAGCTCGACAGGGGGCAACCAGCCCCAGCATTTT. It codes for CASSSTGGNQPQHF.

The rearrangement links TRBV6-1 to TRBJ2-3; no definite D call. CDR3 length: 13 residues. Germline CDR1 reads MNHNS; CDR2 reads SASEGT. Trimming took off 0 bases at V and 2 bases at J, with 3 bases between the two ends. In nucleotides, the CDR3 is TGTGCCAGCAGTGAAGCGCTCACAGATACGCAGTATTTT. Translating it yields CASSEALTDTQYF.

The gene calls are TRBV18 and TRBJ2-1; maybe TRBD2 (6 bases). Germline lookup yields CDR1 KGHSH and CDR2 LQKENI. Deletions cut 6 bases from V and 6 bases from J, with 18 bases between. This CDR3 spans 15 amino acids. The CDR3 region is CASSSRGSPANEQFF. The CDR3 DNA reads as TGTGCCAGCTCCTCTCGGGGGAGCCCCGCCAATGAGCAGTTCTTC.

The CDR3 sequence is CASSYSGPQVNEKLFF. CDR3 nucleotides: TGTGCCAGCAGTTACTCAGGGCCGCAGGTTAATGAAAAACTGTTTTTT. This chain links TRBV6-5 with TRBJ1-4, with D hard to call. The CDR3 totals 16 residues. The ends were cut back, 0 bases at V and 4 bases at J, with 12 bases in the middle. The germline CDR1 and CDR2 sequences are MNHEY and SVGAGI.

The rearrangement joins TRBV2 to TRBJ2-3; D is tentatively TRBD1 or TRBD2 (6 bases each). The V end was cut by 7 bases, the J end by 8 bases, with 16 bases between. Per germline, CDR1 SNHLY and CDR2 FYNNEI. CDR3 length: 13 residues. For the CDR3, the DNA is TGTGCCAGCACTCCGGGAGCACAGGGTACGCAGTATTTT. Residues: CASTPGAQGTQYF. Looking up the rest from reference TRBV2 and TRBJ2-3 gives the full variable domain: EPEVTQTPSHQVTQMGQEVILRCVPISNHLYFYWYRQILGQKVEFLVSFYNNEISEKSEIFDDQFSVERPDGSNFTLKIRSTKLEDSAMYFCASTPGAQGTQYFGPGTRLTVL.

This chain links TRBV6-4 with TRBJ1-5; possibly TRBD1 for D (6 bases). The CDR3 covers 16 residues. Germline V gene data show CDR1 as MRHNA and CDR2 as SNTAGT. V was clipped by 9 bases and J by 7 bases, with 25 bases between them. The CDR3 DNA reads TGTGCCAGATGGCCCCCAGGGGCGCGCCTCGGCCAGCCCCAGCATTTT. It yields the protein CARWPPGARLGQPQHF.

This chain uses TRBV5-4 with TRBJ1-1, with 7 bases lining up with TRBD1. V trimming: 4 bases; J trimming: 2 bases; junction bases outside the gene matches: 8. Germline CDR1 and CDR2: SGHNT and YYREEE (reference sequence). The length of the CDR3 is 15 residues. The CDR3 DNA reads TGTGCCAGCAGCCCCCGGACAGGTAGTAACACTGAAGCTTTCTTT. This sequence encodes CASSPRTGSNTEAFF.

This chain connects TRBV21-1 to TRBJ2-1; the table's TRBD2 call for D was not verified on the DNA. TRBV21-1 is assigned pseudogene status. The CDR3 is made up of 13 amino acids. The CDR3 region is CASSTSGRAASIF. CDR3 DNA sequence: TGTGCCAGCAGCACTAGCGGGAGGGCCGCTTCAATCTTC.

J is TRBJ2-7 and V is TRBV7-2; TRBD1 or TRBD2 may be the D gene (5 bases each). This CDR3 has 14 amino acids. Germline loops: CDR1 SGHTA, CDR2 FQGNSA. Trimming left V 4 bases short and J 3 bases short, with 13 bases between. CDR3 in DNA: TGTGCCAGCAGCTCGCCGGGACCCTTCTACGAGCAGTACTTC. It specifies CASSSPGPFYEQYF. Combining the CDR3 with reference TRBV7-2 and TRBJ2-7 gives the whole variable domain GAGVSQSPSNKVTEKGKDVELRCDPISGHTALYWYRQSLGQGLEFLIYFQGNSAPDKSGLPSDRFSAERTGGSVSTLTIQRTQQEDSAVYLCASSSPGPFYEQYFGPGTRLTVT.

Concerning this clone itself: The sample contains more than one DNA sequence encoding this CDR3. This chain joins TRBV5-1 and TRBJ2-1; 12 nucleotides match TRBD2. CDR1 SGHRS and CDR2 YFSETQ come from the germline V gene. Unmatched junction bases numbered 2, after V lost 0 bases and J lost 7 bases. The CDR3 covers 15 residues. CDR3 sequence reads: CASSLGLAGENEQFF. DNA of the CDR3: TGCGCCAGCAGCTTGGGACTAGCGGGAGAGAATGAGCAGTTCTTC.

A word on this clone: This sample also contains other DNA sequences that code for the same CDR3. The V and J genes are TRBV28 and TRBJ1-1; 7 bases match TRBD1. After removal of 6 bases from V and 1 base from J, the junction contained 5 bases not matched to a gene. This CDR3 spans 14 amino acids. Looked up from germline, CDR1 is MDHEN and CDR2 is SYDVKM. CDR3 in DNA: TGTGCCAGCAGGCGACAGGGAGGGAACACTGAAGCTTTCTTT. Translating it yields CASRRQGGNTEAFF.

The rearrangement uses TRBV28 and TRBJ1-5; 9 bases align to TRBD1. Germline V CDR1 and CDR2: MDHEN, SYDVKM. This CDR3 contains 17 residues. V shed 5 bases and J 11 bases; nucleotides not matched to a gene: 19. The CDR3 reads CASSGTGPPKLSWAQHF. The DNA for the CDR3 is TGTGCCAGCAGTGGGACAGGGCCTCCGAAACTCTCTTGGGCCCAGCATTTT. Combining the CDR3 with reference TRBV28 and TRBJ1-5 gives the whole variable domain DVKVTQSSRYLVKRTGEKVFLECVQDMDHENMFWYRQDPGLGLRLIYFSYDVKMKEKGDIPEGYSVSREKKERFSLILESASTNQTSMYLCASSGTGPPKLSWAQHFGDGTRLSIL.

The chain carries TRBV7-9 and TRBJ2-7; the match to TRBD1 covers 8 bases. V lost 6 bases and J lost 2; bases outside the gene matches: 6. The CDR3 spans 14 residues. The germline gives CDR1 SEHNR, CDR2 FQNEAQ (reference sequence). The CDR3 DNA reads as TGTGCCAGCAGGAACGACAGGGGAGCCTACGAGCAGTACTTC. This gives the protein CASRNDRGAYEQYF.

The chain employs TRBV5-4 and TRBJ2-7; TRBD2 matches 13 bases. The germline CDR1 and CDR2 sequences are SGHNT and YYREEE (reference sequence). The CDR3 covers 16 residues. Trimming took 4 bases from V and 2 from J; bases not matched to a gene: 6. The DNA of the CDR3 is TGTGCCAGCAGCCCCGGGACTAGCGGGAAAACCTACGAGCAGTACTTC. Protein: CASSPGTSGKTYEQYF.

The J gene is TRBJ1-5, the V gene TRBV6-5; D may be TRBD1 (5 bases). Trimming took off 6 bases at V and 1 base at J, with 13 bases between the two ends. The V gene's germline CDR1 is MNHEY and CDR2 SVGAGI. The CDR3 is made up of 15 amino acids. CDR3 in DNA: TGTGCCAGCAGATTCGGGGGTGGGAGCAATCAGCCCCAGCATTTT. Translating gives CASRFGGGSNQPQHF.

The chain uses TRBV28 and TRBJ2-7, with 9 bases fitting TRBD1. CDR3 length equals 14 residues. Germline lookup yields CDR1 MDHEN and CDR2 SYDVKM. With V trimmed by 6 bases and J by 5 bases, 8 bases remained unmatched. CDR3 nucleotides: TGTGCCAGCAGGAAGCGGGACAGGGCCCACGAGCAGTACTTC. Translation: CASRKRDRAHEQYF. The whole variable domain, remainder taken from reference TRBV28 and TRBJ2-7, is DVKVTQSSRYLVKRTGEKVFLECVQDMDHENMFWYRQDPGLGLRLIYFSYDVKMKEKGDIPEGYSVSREKKERFSLILESASTNQTSMYLCASRKRDRAHEQYFGPGTRLTVT.

This chain links TRBV4-3 with TRBJ2-3; TRBD2 aligns across 10 bases. In germline, CDR1 is LGHNA, CDR2 YSLEER. V gave up 0 bases and J gave up 4 bases; unmatched junction bases: 4. This CDR3 spans 16 amino acids. Here the CDR3 reads CASSQDLGLAPDTQYF. DNA for the CDR3: TGCGCCAGCAGCCAAGATCTGGGACTAGCGCCAGATACGCAGTATTTT.

The chain recombines TRBV30 with TRBJ1-1; no definite D call. Trimming took off 1 base at V and 4 bases at J, with 10 bases between the two ends. CDR1 is GTSNPN and CDR2 is SVGIG in the germline V gene (reference sequence). The CDR3 runs 13 residues. The CDR3 spells CAWSEVGSTEAFF. The CDR3 nucleotides read TGTGCCTGGAGTGAGGTGGGAAGCACTGAAGCTTTCTTT.